The 5 T cell receptor beta chains listed next were all sequenced from one sample in a study of T cells expressing NK-cell markers. TCRdb reprocessed the 5' RACE reads, with one entry per CDR3 protein and no DNA. This repertoire includes 150,000 to 200,000 distinct CDR3 sequences. The material sequenced was blood T cells: a sorted CD56 or NKG2C T cell subset, CD4+ or CD8+ T cells, or bulk PBMC T cells (not recorded which). These receptors all stem from a woman aged 18-70 years in good health.

The J gene is TRBJ1-1, the V gene TRBV5-1. CDR3 length equals 13 residues. CDR1 is SGHRS and CDR2 is YFSETQ in the germline V gene. The CDR3 sequence: CASSFMVNTEAFF.

This chain uses TRBV30 with TRBJ1-2; there is no DNA to check the TCRdb D call of TRBD1. The CDR3 covers 12 residues. Germline assignment: CDR1 GTSNPN and CDR2 SVGIG (reference sequence). CDR3 in amino acids: CAWSWGGYGYTF. Full variable domain (missing parts from reference TRBV30 and TRBJ1-2): SQTIHQWPATLVQPVGSPLSLECTVEGTSNPNLYWYRQAAGRGLQLLFYSVGIGQISSEVPQNLSASRPQDRQFILSSKKLLLSDSGFYLCAWSWGGYGYTFGSGTRLTVV.

V is TRBV5-8 and J is TRBJ1-1; TCRdb names TRBD1, which stays unverified in the absence of DNA. The germline CDR1 and CDR2 sequences are SGHTS and YDEGEE. The CDR3 is 14 amino acids. The CDR3 spells CASSMRGANSEAFF.

The J gene is TRBJ2-3, the V gene TRBV12-3 or TRBV12-4. The CDR3 totals 11 residues. CDR3 in amino acids: CASSLVDTQYF.

The chain has TRBV28 and TRBJ2-4. The CDR3 sequence is 14 residues long. Germline V CDR1 and CDR2: MDHEN, SYDVKM. The CDR3 region is CASSHRVAKNIQYF.